What follows is one TCR beta chain and its context. The antigen it recognizes is unknown. Nothing much larger sits one base from this clone, and base qualities are not available. This record belongs to a study of T cell responses to AZD1222 COVID-19 vaccine (dated by TCRdb to about 2021). The study in broad terms: TCR sequencing covered about 230 trial participants: 200 to 220 given two doses of AZD1222 and some 25 given two doses of MenACWY control vaccine. Trial participants were enrolled into age subgroups of 18-55, 56-69 and 70-plus years, which contained about 150, 27 and 61 TCR-sequenced participants, respectively. Summary of the overall study and its limitations: Reportedly, close to half of the unique spike-specific TCRs recognized epitopes lying outside the regions that are mutated in the B.1.351 and B.1.1.7 variants. Vaccine-associated CD4 TCRs spanned the whole spike protein, with dominant responses in regions 160-218 and 743-854. In the small 56-69-year group, the increase in depth fell short of significance, most likely because of low power. Most participants were white British and females outnumbered males, and the authors suggested that clonal diversity may have been underestimated. Because no samples from the day 14 peak response were available, repertoires could be characterized only after the peak T cell response. Conclusions about previously exposed vaccinees were limited because only 6 or 7 AZD1222 recipients were SARS-CoV-2 seropositive at baseline. After two AZD1222 doses, both the breadth and the depth of spike-specific TCRs were significantly higher than at day 0 and than in MenACWY recipients.

This specimen's time point label, per the study, means: about 28 days (+/-7) after the second vaccine dose. AZD1222 recipients given second doses at about 4 weeks or at about 12 weeks were pooled, since spike-specific TCR depth and breadth were not found to differ between the two schedules. Vaccinee samples came from UK trials COV001 and COV002, including a single-blind randomized controlled phase 2/3 trial of AZD1222 (ChAdOx1 nCoV-19) in healthy adults. For TCRbeta chain sequencing, PBMC samples were collected from trial participants at day 0 and at day 28 after the second dose. The junction shows trimming of 0 bases on V and 0 bases on J, plus 12 bases between the germline ends. CDR1 and CDR2 are read off the germline V gene as LGHNA and YSLEER. The CDR3 spans 16 residues, from the cysteine through the phenylalanine. Only the CDR3 part of the read is kept: 48 bases, read in frame from the first base.

The CDR3 regions of human TCRbeta chains were subjected to immunosequencing. In the paper's pipeline: TCRs in the repertoires were matched against a reference library of SARS-CoV-2-specific TCRs that had been generated with the MIRA antigen-specificity platform. Breadth was defined as the fraction of unique TCRs that were SARS-CoV-2-associated, and depth was defined as the fraction of total T cells that were SARS-CoV-2-associated. Each spike-specific TCR was assigned to its reactive spike region and to a CD4 or CD8 class using the MIRA data. Log10-transformed breadth and depth values were compared by one-way ANOVA with Sidak's multiple comparisons tests. Drawn from immuneACCESS, this table holds only the in-frame rearrangements with V and J called that TCRdb kept. Clones are partly lost; checked studies trace under half to an unresolved V gene and leave the rest unexplained. V, J and clone size derive from that table, while D and trimming were established from the DNA sequence. Recorded for this sample are under 150,000 clones; 75% to 90% of them occurred a single time. The ten largest account for under 2% of the sample.

The rearranged chain carries TRBV4-3 and TRBJ2-7; TRBD1 is perhaps the D gene, given 5 matching bases. This material consisted of peripheral blood, taken 28 days after the second AZD1222 dose. This TCR derives from an adult who received the AZD1222 COVID-19 vaccine. The CDR3: CASSQDLGRGSYEQYF. The nucleotide sequence reads as follows: TGCGCCAGCAGCCAAGATCTGGGAAGGGGCTCCTACGAGCAGTACTTC.